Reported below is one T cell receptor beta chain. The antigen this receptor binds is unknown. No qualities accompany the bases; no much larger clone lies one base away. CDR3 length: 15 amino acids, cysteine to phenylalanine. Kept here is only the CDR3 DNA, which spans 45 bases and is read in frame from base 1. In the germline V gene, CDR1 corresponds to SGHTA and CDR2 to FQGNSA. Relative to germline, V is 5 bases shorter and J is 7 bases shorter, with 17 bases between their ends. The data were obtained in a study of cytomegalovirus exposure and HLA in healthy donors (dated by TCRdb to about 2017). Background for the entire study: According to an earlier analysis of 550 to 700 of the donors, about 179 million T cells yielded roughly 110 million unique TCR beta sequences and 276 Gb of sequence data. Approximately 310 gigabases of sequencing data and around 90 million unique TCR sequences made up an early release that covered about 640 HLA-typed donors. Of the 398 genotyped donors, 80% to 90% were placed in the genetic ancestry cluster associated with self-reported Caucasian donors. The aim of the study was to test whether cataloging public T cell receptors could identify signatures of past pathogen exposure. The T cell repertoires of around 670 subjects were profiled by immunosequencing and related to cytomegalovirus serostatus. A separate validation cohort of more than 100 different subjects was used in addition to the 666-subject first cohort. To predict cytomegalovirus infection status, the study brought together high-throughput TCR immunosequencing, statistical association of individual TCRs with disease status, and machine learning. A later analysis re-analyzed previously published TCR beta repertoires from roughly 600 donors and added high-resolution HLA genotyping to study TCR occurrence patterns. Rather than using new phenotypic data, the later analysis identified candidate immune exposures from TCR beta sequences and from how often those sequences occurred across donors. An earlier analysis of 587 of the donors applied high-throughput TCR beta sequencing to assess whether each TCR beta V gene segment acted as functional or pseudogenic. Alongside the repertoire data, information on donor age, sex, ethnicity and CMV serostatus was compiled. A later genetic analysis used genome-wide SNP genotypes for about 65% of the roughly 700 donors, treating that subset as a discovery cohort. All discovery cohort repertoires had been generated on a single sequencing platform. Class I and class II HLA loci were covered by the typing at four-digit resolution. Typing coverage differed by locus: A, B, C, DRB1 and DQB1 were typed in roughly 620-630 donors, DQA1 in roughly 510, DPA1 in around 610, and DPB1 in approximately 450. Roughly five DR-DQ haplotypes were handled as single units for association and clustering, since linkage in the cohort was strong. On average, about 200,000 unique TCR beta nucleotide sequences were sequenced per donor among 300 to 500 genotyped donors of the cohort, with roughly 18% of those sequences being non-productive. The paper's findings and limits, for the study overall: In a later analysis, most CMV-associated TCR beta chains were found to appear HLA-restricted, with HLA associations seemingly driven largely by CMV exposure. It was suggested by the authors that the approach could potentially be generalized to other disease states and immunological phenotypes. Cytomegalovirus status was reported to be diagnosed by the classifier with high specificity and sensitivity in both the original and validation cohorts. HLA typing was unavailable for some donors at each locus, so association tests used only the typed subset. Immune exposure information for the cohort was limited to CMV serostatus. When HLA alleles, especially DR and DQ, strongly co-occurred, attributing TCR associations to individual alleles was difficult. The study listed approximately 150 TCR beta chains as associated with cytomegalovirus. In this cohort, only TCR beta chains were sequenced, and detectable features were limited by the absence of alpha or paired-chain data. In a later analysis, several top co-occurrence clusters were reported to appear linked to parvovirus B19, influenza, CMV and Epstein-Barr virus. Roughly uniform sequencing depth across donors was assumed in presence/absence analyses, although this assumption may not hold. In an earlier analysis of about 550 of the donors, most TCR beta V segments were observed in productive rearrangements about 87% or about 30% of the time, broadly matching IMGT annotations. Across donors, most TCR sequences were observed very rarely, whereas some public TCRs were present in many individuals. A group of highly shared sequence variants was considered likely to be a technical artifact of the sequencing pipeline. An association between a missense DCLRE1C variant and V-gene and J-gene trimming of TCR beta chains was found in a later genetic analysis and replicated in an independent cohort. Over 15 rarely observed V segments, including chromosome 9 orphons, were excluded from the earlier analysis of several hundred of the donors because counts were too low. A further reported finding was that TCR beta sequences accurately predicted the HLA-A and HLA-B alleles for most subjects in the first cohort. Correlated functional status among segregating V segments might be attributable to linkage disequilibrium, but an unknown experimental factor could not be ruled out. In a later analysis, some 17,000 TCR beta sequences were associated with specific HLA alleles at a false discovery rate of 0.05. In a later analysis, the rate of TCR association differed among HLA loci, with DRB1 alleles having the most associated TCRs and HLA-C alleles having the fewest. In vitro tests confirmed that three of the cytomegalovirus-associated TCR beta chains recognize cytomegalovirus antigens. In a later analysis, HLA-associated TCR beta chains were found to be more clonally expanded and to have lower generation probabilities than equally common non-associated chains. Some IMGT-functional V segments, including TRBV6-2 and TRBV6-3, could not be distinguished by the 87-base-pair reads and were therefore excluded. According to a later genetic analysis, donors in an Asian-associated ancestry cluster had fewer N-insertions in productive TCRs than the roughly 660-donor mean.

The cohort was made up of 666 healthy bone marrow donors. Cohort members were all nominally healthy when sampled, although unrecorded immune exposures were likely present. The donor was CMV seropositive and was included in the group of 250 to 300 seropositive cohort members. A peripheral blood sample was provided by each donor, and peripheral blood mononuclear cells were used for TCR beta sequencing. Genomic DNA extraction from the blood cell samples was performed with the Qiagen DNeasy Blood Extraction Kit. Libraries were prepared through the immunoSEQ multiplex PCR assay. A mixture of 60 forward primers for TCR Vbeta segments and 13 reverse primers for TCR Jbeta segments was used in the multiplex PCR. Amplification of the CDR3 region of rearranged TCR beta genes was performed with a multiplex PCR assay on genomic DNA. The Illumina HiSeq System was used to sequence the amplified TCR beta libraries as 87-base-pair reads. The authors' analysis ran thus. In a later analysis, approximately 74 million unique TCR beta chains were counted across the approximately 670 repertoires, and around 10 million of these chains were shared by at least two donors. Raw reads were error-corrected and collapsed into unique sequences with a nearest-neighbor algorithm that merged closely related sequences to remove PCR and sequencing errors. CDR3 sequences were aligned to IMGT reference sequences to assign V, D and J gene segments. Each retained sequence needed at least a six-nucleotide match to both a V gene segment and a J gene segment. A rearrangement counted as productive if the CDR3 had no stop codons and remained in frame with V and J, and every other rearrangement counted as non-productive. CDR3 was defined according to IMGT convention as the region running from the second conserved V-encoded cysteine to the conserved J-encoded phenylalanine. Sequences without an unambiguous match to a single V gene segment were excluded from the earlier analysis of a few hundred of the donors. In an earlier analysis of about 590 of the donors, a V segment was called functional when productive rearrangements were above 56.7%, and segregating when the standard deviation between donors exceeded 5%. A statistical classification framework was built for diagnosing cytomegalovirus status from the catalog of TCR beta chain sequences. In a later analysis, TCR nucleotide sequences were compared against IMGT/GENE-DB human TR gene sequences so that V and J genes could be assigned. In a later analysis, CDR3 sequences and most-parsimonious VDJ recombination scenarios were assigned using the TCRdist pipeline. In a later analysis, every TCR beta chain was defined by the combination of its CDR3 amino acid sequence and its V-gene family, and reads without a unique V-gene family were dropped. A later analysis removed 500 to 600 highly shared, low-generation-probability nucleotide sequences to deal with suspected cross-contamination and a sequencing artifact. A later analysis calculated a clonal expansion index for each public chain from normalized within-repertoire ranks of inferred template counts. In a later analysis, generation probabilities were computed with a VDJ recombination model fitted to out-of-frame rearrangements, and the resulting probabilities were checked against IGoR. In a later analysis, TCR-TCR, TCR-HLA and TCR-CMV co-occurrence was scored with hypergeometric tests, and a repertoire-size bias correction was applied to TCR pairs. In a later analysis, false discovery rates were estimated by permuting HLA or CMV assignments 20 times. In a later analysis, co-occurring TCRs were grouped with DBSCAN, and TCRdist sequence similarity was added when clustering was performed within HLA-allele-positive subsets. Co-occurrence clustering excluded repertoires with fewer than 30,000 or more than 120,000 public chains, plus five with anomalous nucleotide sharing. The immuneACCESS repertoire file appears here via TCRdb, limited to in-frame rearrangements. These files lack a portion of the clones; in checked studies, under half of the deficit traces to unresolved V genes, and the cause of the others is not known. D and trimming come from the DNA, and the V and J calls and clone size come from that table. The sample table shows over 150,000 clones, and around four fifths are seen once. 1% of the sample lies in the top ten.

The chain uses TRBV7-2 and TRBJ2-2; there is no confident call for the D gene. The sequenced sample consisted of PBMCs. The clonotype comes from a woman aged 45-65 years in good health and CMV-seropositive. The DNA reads TGTGCCAGCAGCCGAGACTCCCTCCTCAACGGGGAGCTGTTTTTT. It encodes CASSRDSLLNGELFF.